The present T cell receptor beta chain was sequenced within a study of blood T cells in healthy people across ages. Study-level information: Template switching recovered approximately one barcoded beta molecule for every two T cells.

With a J-beta primer mix and a sample-barcoded 5' primer, a second PCR ran about 7 to 12 cycles. Through a template-switch adaptor with 12 random nucleotides, each cDNA molecule received a tag. MiXCR, run by TCRdb on the 5' RACE reads, gives a single entry per CDR3 protein. The table includes around 1,000,000 distinct CDR3 sequences, roughly two fifths detected once. With respect to this clonotype: Antigen unknown.

Whole-study results and caveats: The unsorted PBMCs prevented any conclusive comparison of naive versus antigen-experienced cells.

CDR1 and CDR2 from the germline V gene are SGHNT and YENEEA. V trimming: 5 bases; J trimming: 7 bases; junction bases outside the gene matches: 8. The length of the CDR3 is 14 residues. PBMCs, at least 7 million per sample, were isolated. The clonotype originates from a young man in good health. Sequenced sample: blood. V gene TRBV11-3 combines with J gene TRBJ2-1, with TRBD1 identical over 7 bases. CDR3 sequence (DNA): TGTGCCAGCAGCACGACAGGGTTGGGGAATGAGCAGTTCTTC. Its translation: CASSTTGLGNEQFF. Using reference TRBV11-3 and TRBJ2-1 for the parts outside the CDR3, the full variable domain is EAGVVQSPRYKIIEKKQPVAFWCNPISGHNTLYWYLQNLGQGPELLIRYENEEAVDDSQLPKDRFSAERLKGVDSTLKIQPAELGDSAVYLCASSTTGLGNEQFFGPGTRLTVL.